Following are 15 T cell receptor beta chains from one sample sequenced in a study of cytotoxic CD8 clonotypes in ibrutinib-treated CLL. The assay was immunoSEQ multiplex PCR, and TCRdb's table has in-frame clones only and misses some. The sample yields roughly 200,000 clones, about four fifths seen once. The specimen was PBMCs, collected after 12 months of ibrutinib treatment. The receptors shown here come from a human donor with chronic lymphocytic leukemia.

The rearrangement uses TRBV11-2 and TRBJ1-6; 7 nucleotides line up with TRBD1. The CDR3 is made up of 18 amino acids. Germline V lookup: CDR1 SGHAT, CDR2 FQNNGV. The V segment lost 0 bases and the J segment 9 bases; nucleotides outside the gene matches: 14. DNA of the CDR3: TGTGCCAGCAGCTTAGAGAGGACAGGTGGCGTTTGGGGTTCACCCCTCCACTTT. This sequence encodes CASSLERTGGVWGSPLHF.

The chain is built from TRBV6-6 and TRBJ2-3; D remains unclear. The V and J ends lost 7 bases and 5 bases respectively, with 10 bases between them. The CDR3 extends over 12 amino acids. Germline CDR1 reads MNHNY; CDR2 reads SVGAGI (reference sequence). The CDR3 DNA follows: TGTGCCAGCACTTTACGGAGAGATACGCAGTATTTT. As protein: CASTLRRDTQYF.

The chain links TRBV7-9 to TRBJ2-7; D is undetermined. The CDR3 consists of 12 residues. Looked up from germline, CDR1 is SEHNR and CDR2 is FQNEAQ (reference sequence). Between the trimmed V and J ends, which lost 5 bases and 8 bases, there was a span of 13 bases. The CDR3 DNA is TGTGCCAGCAGCCTGTCGGAGTACAAGCAGTACTTC. Translating it yields CASSLSEYKQYF. The entire variable domain, with the rest obtained from reference TRBV7-9 and TRBJ2-7, is as follows: DTGVSQNPRHKITKRGQNVTFRCDPISEHNRLYWYRQTLGQGPEFLTYFQNEAQLEKSRLLSDRFSAERPKGSFSTLEIQRTEQGDSAMYLCASSLSEYKQYFGPGTRLTVT.

The V call is TRBV19, the J call TRBJ1-1; 10 bases align to TRBD1. This CDR3 contains 14 residues. From germline, CDR1 is LNHDA and CDR2 SQIVND (reference sequence). V lost 8 bases to trimming and J lost 10 bases; unmatched junction nucleotides: 13. Here the CDR3 DNA reads TGTGCCAGTCAAGTTGGGACAGGGGTCACGTCAGCTTTCTTT. Residues: CASQVGTGVTSAFF.

The rearrangement joins TRBV5-1 to TRBJ2-5, with TRBD2 matching 11 bases. CDR3 size: 17 residues. Germline CDR1 is SGHRS and CDR2 is YFSETQ. J gave up 5 bases and V 6 bases, and 15 bases lay outside the gene matches. The CDR3 reads CASNDGGTSGGVETQYF. As DNA, the CDR3 is TGCGCCAGCAACGATGGAGGAACTAGCGGGGGTGTGGAGACCCAGTACTTC.

This clone was seen many times. CDR3 region: CAISEALGNIQYF. CDR3 bases: TGTGCCATATCCGAGGCCCTAGGGAACATTCAGTACTTC. The V call is TRBV6-1, the J call TRBJ2-4; D not resolved. Germline V CDR1 and CDR2: MNHNS, SASEGT. This CDR3 has 13 amino acids. The V and J ends lost 10 bases and 7 bases respectively, with 17 bases between them.

The chain carries TRBV30 and TRBJ2-7, with 7 positions matching TRBD1. The junction had 14 bases not matched to a gene; V was cut back by 4 bases and J by 5 bases. The CDR3 covers 15 residues. CDR1 is GTSNPN and CDR2 is SVGIG in the germline V gene (reference sequence). Here the CDR3 reads CAWNNPAGQAHEQYF. CDR3 coding DNA: TGTGCCTGGAACAATCCCGCCGGACAGGCCCACGAGCAGTACTTC.

The chain links TRBV18 to TRBJ1-5, with D tentatively TRBD1 (6 bases). Germline assignment: CDR1 KGHSH and CDR2 LQKENI. V was trimmed by 6 bases and J by 6 bases, leaving 15 bases between them. The CDR3 covers 14 residues. CDR3 loop: CASSLQGRRQPQHF. DNA of the CDR3: TGTGCCAGCTCGCTACAGGGTCGTCGTCAGCCCCAGCATTTT.

This clone was counted only a few times. The chain joins TRBV27 to TRBJ2-2; TRBD2 agrees at 15 bases. After removal of 4 bases from V and 7 bases from J, the junction contained 1 base not matched to a gene. The CDR3 spans 15 residues. CDR1 is MNHEY and CDR2 is SMNVEV in the germline V gene (reference sequence). CDR3 sequence (DNA): TGTGCCAGCAGTTCGGGACTAGCGGGAGGCGGGGAGCTGTTTTTT. It specifies CASSSGLAGGGELFF.

This chain uses TRBV5-1 with TRBJ2-5; 10 nucleotides line up with TRBD1. The CDR3 covers 14 residues. Losses at the gene ends were 5 bases for V and 5 bases for J; bases not matched to a gene: 6. Germline V CDR1 and CDR2: SGHRS, YFSETQ. In DNA, the CDR3 is TGCGCCAGCAGAACGACAGGGGGCGCGGAGACCCAGTACTTC. Translation gives CASRTTGGAETQYF.

This chain links TRBV6-5 with TRBJ2-7, with D perhaps TRBD1 or TRBD2 (5 bases each). This CDR3 spans 13 amino acids. V gave up 10 bases and J gave up 4 bases, with 17 bases separating them. Germline lookup yields CDR1 MNHEY and CDR2 SVGAGI. DNA for the CDR3: TGTGCCATCAGAAGAGGGGATCCTTACGAGCAGTACTTC. Translating it yields CAIRRGDPYEQYF.

The chain links TRBV7-9 to TRBJ2-7; no reliable D call. V was pared by 4 bases and J by 3 bases, with 19 bases between. The CDR3 loop spans 16 amino acids. Germline V CDR1 and CDR2: SEHNR, FQNEAQ (reference sequence). In DNA, the CDR3 is TGTGCCAGCAGCTCCCTTGGGGTGAACGATGGCTACGAGCAGTACTTC. Its protein is CASSSLGVNDGYEQYF.

The chain employs TRBV7-9 and TRBJ1-2; D is possibly TRBD1 (5 bases). This CDR3 region has 13 residues. Between the trimmed V and J ends, which lost 4 bases and 7 bases, there was a span of 13 bases. Germline CDR1 is SEHNR and CDR2 is FQNEAQ (reference sequence). The CDR3: CASSSQGWSGYTF. CDR3 in DNA: TGTGCCAGCAGCTCCCAGGGTTGGAGTGGCTACACCTTC.

The chain recombines TRBV5-1 with TRBJ2-5; 8 bases agree with TRBD2. Losses at the gene ends were 3 bases for V and 0 bases for J; bases not matched to a gene: 10. There are 17 residues in the CDR3. Germline V gives CDR1 SGHRS, CDR2 YFSETQ. CDR3 protein: CASSWSLGGRYQETQYF. CDR3 nucleotide sequence: TGCGCCAGCAGCTGGTCCTTGGGCGGGAGGTACCAAGAGACCCAGTACTTC.

The chain links TRBV28 to TRBJ2-7, with 12 bases that match TRBD2. CDR1 is MDHEN and CDR2 is SYDVKM in the germline V gene. V dropped 6 bases and J dropped 4; count of bases not matched to a gene: 19. The CDR3 extends over 19 amino acids. This chain's CDR3 is CASSQGTSGRRRMRYEQYF. The CDR3 DNA sequence: TGTGCCAGCAGCCAGGGGACTAGCGGGCGGAGGCGGATGAGGTACGAGCAGTACTTC.